The 16 T cell receptor beta chains given below trace back to one sample, sequenced in a study of T cells in Graves' hyperthyroidism and ophthalmopathy. Researchers amplified the TCR beta CDR3 regions from RNA transcripts. TCR CDR3 underwent first-round RT-PCR with the HTBI primer set. TCRdb ran MiXCR on the multiplex PCR reads and lists one entry per CDR3 protein. The sample lists about 610,000 distinct CDR3 sequences; approximately 14% were seen once. Sequencing input: blood. These receptors were collected from a woman between 40 and 55 years old with Graves' ophthalmopathy.

In DNA, the CDR3 is TGTGCCTGGAGTGTACCCGGGGGCGTAGAGACCCAGTACTTC. This sequence encodes CAWSVPGGVETQYF. The V gene is TRBV30, the J gene TRBJ2-5; D may be TRBD1 or TRBD2 (6 bases each). The CDR3 sequence is 14 residues long. CDR1 is GTSNPN and CDR2 is SVGIG in the germline V gene (reference sequence). Trimming removed 0 bases at V and 4 bases at J, with 12 bases between.

The genes are TRBV27 and TRBJ2-6; D is ambiguous. The CDR3 sequence is 16 residues long. The germline gives CDR1 MNHEY, CDR2 SMNVEV (reference sequence). V was shortened by 4 bases and J by 4 bases, with 14 bases between the two germline ends. The CDR3 sequence: CASSSTVWRGANVLTF. The CDR3 coding sequence is TGTGCCAGCAGTTCCACGGTCTGGCGCGGGGCCAACGTCCTGACTTTC.

This clonotype was seen at least ten times. The gene calls are TRBV12-3 or TRBV12-4 and TRBJ1-1, with 7 nucleotides matching TRBD1. The CDR3 totals 12 residues. V lost 6 bases, J lost 6 bases, and 4 bases stayed unmatched. The CDR3 nucleotides read TGTGCCAGCAGGGGACAGCCACCTGAAGCTTTCTTT. It yields the protein CASRGQPPEAFF.

This clonotype was observed at least ten times. The chain is built from TRBV18 and TRBJ1-1; no clear D. Trimming removed 2 bases at V and 3 bases at J, with 7 bases between. This CDR3 comprises 13 residues. Looked up from germline, CDR1 is KGHSH and CDR2 is LQKENI. CDR3 in amino acids: CASSPGVDTEAFF. The CDR3 region has the DNA TGTGCCAGCTCACCAGGGGTAGACACTGAAGCTTTCTTT. The entire variable domain, with the rest obtained from reference TRBV18 and TRBJ1-1, is as follows: NAGVMQNPRHLVRRRGQEARLRCSPMKGHSHVYWYRQLPEEGLKFMVYLQKENIIDESGMPKERFSAEFPKEGPSILRIQQVVRGDSAAYFCASSPGVDTEAFFGQGTRLTVV.

This clonotype was seen repeatedly, ten times or more. The gene calls are TRBV28 and TRBJ1-2; 7 bases agree with TRBD1. There are 12 residues in the CDR3. V lost 4 bases to trimming and J lost 10 bases; unmatched junction nucleotides: 6. In germline, CDR1 is MDHEN, CDR2 SYDVKM. Here the CDR3 DNA reads TGTGCCAGCAGTTCCACGGACAGGTTCTACACCTTC. It yields the protein CASSSTDRFYTF.

This chain uses TRBV12-3 or TRBV12-4 with TRBJ1-2; possible D gene TRBD1, 6 bases. Trimming took off 2 bases at V and 6 bases at J, with 13 bases between the two ends. The CDR3 is 14 amino acids. CDR3 residues: CASSLYGGADGYTF. CDR3 DNA: TGTGCCAGCAGTTTATACGGGGGCGCGGATGGCTACACCTTC.

This chain joins TRBV3-1 and TRBJ1-5; possible D gene TRBD1, 5 bases. The germline CDR1 and CDR2 sequences are LGHDT and YNNKEL (reference sequence). This CDR3 comprises 15 residues. The ends were cut back, 1 base at V and 4 bases at J, with 11 bases in the middle. The CDR3 reads CASSQGIGGNQPQHF. The CDR3 DNA reads TGTGCCAGCAGCCAAGGAATCGGGGGGAATCAGCCCCAGCATTTT.

CDR3 coding DNA: TGTGCCAGCAGTTTATACAGGGTAGTGAAAACCCTTAGCAATCAGCCCCAGCATTTT. It specifies CASSLYRVVKTLSNQPQHF. The chain recombines TRBV28 with TRBJ1-5, with D possibly TRBD1 on 6 matching bases. V was pared by 1 base and J by 0 bases, with 19 bases between. The CDR3 is 19 amino acids. CDR1 and CDR2 from the germline V gene are MDHEN and SYDVKM.

This clonotype was counted at least ten times. The rearrangement uses TRBV7-2 and TRBJ2-5, with unresolved D. V lost 0 bases to trimming and J lost 5 bases, with 7 bases between them. Germline V CDR1 and CDR2: SGHTA, FQGNSA. The CDR3 sequence is 13 residues long. CDR3 sequence reads: CASSLAYDETQYF. CDR3 bases: TGTGCCAGCAGCTTAGCGTACGACGAGACCCAGTACTTC. Filled out from reference TRBV7-2 and TRBJ2-5, the complete variable domain reads GAGVSQSPSNKVTEKGKDVELRCDPISGHTALYWYRQSLGQGLEFLIYFQGNSAPDKSGLPSDRFSAERTGGSVSTLTIQRTQQEDSAVYLCASSLAYDETQYFGPGTRLLVL.

This clonotype occurred many times. The chain combines TRBV7-7 with TRBJ2-7; 10 bases line up with TRBD2. The CDR3 has 13 amino acids. The germline gives CDR1 SSHAT, CDR2 FNYEAQ (reference sequence). The CDR3 reads CARGLAGGYEQYF. CDR3 bases: TGTGCTAGGGGATTAGCGGGAGGATACGAGCAGTACTTC.

This clonotype was seen at least ten times. This chain joins TRBV11-2 and TRBJ2-7; D gene unclear. Trimming stripped 1 base from V and 0 bases from J, with 4 bases between. Germline CDR1 is SGHAT and CDR2 is FQNNGV. The CDR3 loop spans 13 amino acids. CDR3 sequence: CASSLVASYEQYF. The CDR3 DNA is TGTGCCAGCAGCTTAGTAGCCTCCTACGAGCAGTACTTC. Based on the CDR3 plus reference TRBV11-2 and TRBJ2-7, the full variable domain is EAGVAQSPRYKIIEKRQSVAFWCNPISGHATLYWYQQILGQGPKLLIQFQNNGVVDDSQLPKDRFSAERLKGVDSTLKIQPAKLEDSAVYLCASSLVASYEQYFGPGTRLTVT.

This chain links TRBV28 with TRBJ1-3; D gene ambiguous. Germline-derived CDR1 and CDR2 are MDHEN and SYDVKM. The CDR3 extends over 14 amino acids. Trimming stripped 3 bases from V and 2 bases from J, with 8 bases between. In DNA form, the CDR3 reads TGTGCCAGCAGTTTTGGGAATCCTGGAAACACCATATATTTT. The encoded protein is CASSFGNPGNTIYF.

Notes on this clonotype: A read error may produce the germline difference seen at one junction end. V is TRBV15 and J is TRBJ1-2; possible D gene TRBD1, 5 bases. Looked up from germline, CDR1 is LNHNV and CDR2 is YYDKDF (reference sequence). CDR3 length: 12 amino acids. CDR3 nucleotides: TGTTCCACCAGCAGAGACAGCTATGGCTACACCTTC. It yields the protein CSTSRDSYGYTF.

This clonotype was observed many times. The chain uses TRBV12-3 or TRBV12-4 and TRBJ1-2; 7 bases map to TRBD1. The CDR3 runs 13 residues. Trimming took 6 bases from V and 4 from J; bases not matched to a gene: 5. CDR3 in amino acids: CASRPQGTYGYTF. The CDR3 bases are TGTGCCAGCAGACCACAGGGGACCTATGGCTACACCTTC.

This clonotype occurred many times. The gene calls are TRBV20-1 and TRBJ2-5; D is unresolved. Germline V gene sequence: CDR1 DFQATT, CDR2 SNEGSKA (reference sequence). The CDR3 consists of 13 residues. The V end was cut by 2 bases, the J end by 5 bases, with 12 bases between. The CDR3 region has the DNA TGCAGTGCTAGAAATCCTCCGGAGGAGACCCAGTACTTC. As protein: CSARNPPEETQYF.

Ten or more counts support this clonotype. The chain has TRBV20-1 and TRBJ2-7; D might be TRBD1 or TRBD2, each matching 5 bases. The V end was cut by 3 bases, the J end by 9 bases, with 21 bases between. The CDR3 runs 14 residues. Germline V lookup: CDR1 DFQATT, CDR2 SNEGSKA (reference sequence). The CDR3 nucleotides read TGCAGTGCTAGGGGGGTCGGATCCATTACAGGGCAGTACTTC. It yields the protein CSARGVGSITGQYF.